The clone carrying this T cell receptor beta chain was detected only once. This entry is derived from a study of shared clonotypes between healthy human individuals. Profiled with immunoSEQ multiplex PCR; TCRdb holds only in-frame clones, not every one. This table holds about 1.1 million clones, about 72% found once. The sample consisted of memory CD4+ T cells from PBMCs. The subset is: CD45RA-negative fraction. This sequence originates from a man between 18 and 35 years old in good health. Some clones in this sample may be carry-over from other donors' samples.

The CDR3 sequence: CASSAGRRGIQYF. The CDR3 DNA is TGTGCCAGCAGCGCAGGCAGGCGGGGCATTCAGTACTTC. The chain joins TRBV7-9 to TRBJ2-4; a possible D gene is TRBD2 (6 bases). The V end was cut by 5 bases, the J end by 9 bases, with 14 bases between. This CDR3 has 13 residues. Germline V CDR1 and CDR2: SEHNR, FQNEAQ (reference sequence).